This T cell receptor beta chain derives from a study of cytomegalovirus exposure and HLA in healthy donors. Broader study findings: Confirmation in vitro established that a few CMV-associated chains were specific for CMV antigens.

There are a few counts of this clone. Antigen: not known. CDR3 length equals 13 residues. V was clipped by 1 base and J by 5 bases, with 8 bases between them. Germline V gene sequence: CDR1 SGHTA, CDR2 FQGNSA. Researchers ran the PCR with 60 Vbeta and 13 Jbeta primers. The table came from immunoSEQ multiplex PCR; TCRdb's copy has only in-frame clones and leaves some out. In the table there are under 200,000 clones, 68% of which are singletons. Specimen: PBMCs. J is TRBJ2-5 and V is TRBV7-2; no firm D call. The sequence derives from a middle-aged man in good health and CMV-seronegative. The DNA for the CDR3 is TGTGCCAGCAGCTTAGGGGCTAAGGAGACCCAGTACTTC. It specifies CASSLGAKETQYF.